Listed below are T cell receptor beta chains from one sample, sequenced in a study of CD8 T cells in ankylosing spondylitis. TCRdb itself ran the 5' RACE reads through MiXCR, one entry per CDR3 protein. The sample yields approximately 220,000 distinct CDR3 sequences, around 20% seen once. The sample taken for sequencing was blood, either unsorted or a sorted T cell fraction (not recorded which). These receptors came from a male donor with ankylosing spondylitis. CDR3s include the opening cysteine and the closing phenylalanine or tryptophan. Fields, in order: V gene, CDR3 protein.

TRBV6-2/TRBV6-3,CASSYSYMGHNEQFF
TRBV9,CASSSNLGLHNEQFF
TRBV7-9,CASSLLAGISYNEQFF
TRBV12-3/TRBV12-4,CASRSGAYEQYF
TRBV7-6,CASSLDAAPSTDTQYF
TRBV27,CASSFSSGSVGNQPQHF
TRBV12-3/TRBV12-4,CASSAGTGGAEAFF
TRBV7-2,CASSLATSGVTADTQYF
TRBV7-9,CASSPILAGGTYEQYF
TRBV24-1,CATGTADSNQPQHF
TRBV12-3/TRBV12-4,CASSSDRGQITDTQYF
TRBV7-9,CASSLGGIQETQYF
TRBV9,CASSPNSGRAQYF
TRBV2,CASSDQDSPQETQYF
TRBV9,CASSFHSGSEQYF
TRBV6-4,CASSEQSASADTQYF
TRBV3-1,CASSPGLAGGGGFYNEQFF
TRBV29-1,CSVERQGGSPNYGYTF
TRBV5-1,CASSLGSLNQPQHF
TRBV12-3/TRBV12-4,CASSPQGAKNIQYF
TRBV29-1,CSVGGAGVGYTF
TRBV19,CASSIGVLEHNEQFF
TRBV7-9,CASSLSDQTNYGYTF
TRBV29-1,CSVGGVENEQFF
TRBV14,CASSQTSGEPGSGYTF
TRBV5-6,CASRQRGSSTDTQYF
TRBV29-1,CSASGGLAGFYEQYF
TRBV20-1,CSARNRDYYEQYF